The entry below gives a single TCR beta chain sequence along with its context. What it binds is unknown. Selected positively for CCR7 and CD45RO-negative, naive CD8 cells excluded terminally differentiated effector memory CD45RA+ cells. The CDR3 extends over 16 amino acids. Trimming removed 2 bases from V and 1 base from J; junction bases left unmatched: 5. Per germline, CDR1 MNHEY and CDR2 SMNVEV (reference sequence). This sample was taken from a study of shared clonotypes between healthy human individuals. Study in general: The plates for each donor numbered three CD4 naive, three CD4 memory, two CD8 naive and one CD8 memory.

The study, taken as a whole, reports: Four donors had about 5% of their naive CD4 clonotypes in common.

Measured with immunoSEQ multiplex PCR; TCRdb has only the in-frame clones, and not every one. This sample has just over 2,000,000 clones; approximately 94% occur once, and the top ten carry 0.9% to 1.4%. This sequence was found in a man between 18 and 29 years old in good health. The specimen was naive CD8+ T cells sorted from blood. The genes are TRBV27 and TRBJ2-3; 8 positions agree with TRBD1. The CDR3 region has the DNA TGTGCCAGCAGTTTAGGACCGGGACAGGGCACAGATACGCAGTATTTT. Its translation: CASSLGPGQGTDTQYF.